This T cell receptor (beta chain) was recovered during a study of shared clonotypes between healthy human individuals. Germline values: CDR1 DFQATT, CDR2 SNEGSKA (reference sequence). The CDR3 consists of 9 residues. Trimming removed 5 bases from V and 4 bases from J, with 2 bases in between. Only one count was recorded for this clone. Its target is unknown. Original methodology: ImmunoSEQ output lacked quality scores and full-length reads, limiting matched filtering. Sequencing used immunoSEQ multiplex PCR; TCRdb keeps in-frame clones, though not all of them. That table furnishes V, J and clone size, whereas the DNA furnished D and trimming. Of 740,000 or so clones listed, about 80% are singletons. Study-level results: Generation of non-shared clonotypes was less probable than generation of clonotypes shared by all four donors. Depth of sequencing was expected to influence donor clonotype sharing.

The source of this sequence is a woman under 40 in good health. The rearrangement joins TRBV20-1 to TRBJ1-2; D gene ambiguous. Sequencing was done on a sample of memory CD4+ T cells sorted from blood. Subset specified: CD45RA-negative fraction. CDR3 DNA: TGCAGTGCTCTCTATGGCTACACCTTC. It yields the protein CSALYGYTF.